The sequence of this T cell receptor beta chain was determined in a study of CD8 T cells in ankylosing spondylitis. Whole-study findings and limits: Earlier reports found some motif variants in synovial fluid and blood in reactive arthritis. Disease-linked clones were found to be CD8+ and relatively rare in peripheral blood. Reportedly, disease-linked clones are significantly enriched in ankylosing spondylitis patients' matched synovial fluid. Fewer than 10 highly homologous variants made up a TCR beta motif that seemed to typify ankylosing spondylitis blood.

One entry per CDR3 protein results from TCRdb running MiXCR on the 5' RACE reads. The sample lists a few hundred thousand distinct CDR3 sequences, roughly 15% occurring once. The CDR3 totals 15 residues. V was trimmed by 2 bases and J by 2 bases, leaving 10 bases between them. As concerns this clonotype: Its antigen is undetermined.

V usage is TRBV12-3 or TRBV12-4 and J usage is TRBJ1-5; tentatively, D is TRBD1 (5 bases). This clonotype originated in a male donor with ankylosing spondylitis. The material sequenced was blood, either unsorted or a sorted T cell fraction (not recorded which). The CDR3 DNA reads TGTGCCAGCAGTTTAATGGTACAGGGCAATCAGCCCCAGCATTTT. This codes for CASSLMVQGNQPQHF.